The 14 T cell receptor beta chains below were found in one sample sequenced in a study of T cells after posttransplantation cyclophosphamide. Sequencing was performed with immunoSEQ multiplex PCR; in TCRdb, only in-frame clones are kept and a portion is missing. The sample lists fewer than 25,000 clones, roughly 86% seen once, with approximately 6.7% in the top ten. The specimen sequenced was PBMCs. The receptors come from a woman in her sixties or seventies with a blood cancer, CMV-positive, and with a related stem cell donor.

V and J are TRBV19 and TRBJ1-2; D is unclear. The germline CDR1 and CDR2 sequences are LNHDA and SQIVND (reference sequence). Trimming pared 0 bases from V and 7 bases from J, leaving 12 bases between. CDR3 size: 14 residues. The CDR3 loop reads CASSIDKRASGYTF. CDR3 nucleotides: TGTGCCAGTAGTATAGATAAGAGGGCCAGTGGCTACACCTTC.

The V call is TRBV18, the J call TRBJ1-5; D remains unclear. The CDR3 length is 13 residues. The germline V gene has CDR1 KGHSH and CDR2 LQKENI. Trimming took 9 bases from V and 0 from J, leaving 9 bases between them. The CDR3 DNA is TGTGCCAGTATGGCGGATAGCAATCAGCCCCAGCATTTT. Its translation is CASMADSNQPQHF.

This sequence joins TRBV7-2 and TRBJ2-4; 11 nucleotides align to TRBD2. Per the germline V gene, CDR1 is SGHTA and CDR2 is FQGNSA. V lost 4 bases, J lost 7 bases, and 6 bases stayed unmatched. The CDR3 runs 15 residues. CDR3 nucleotides: TGTGCCAGCAGCTCAGGGGCTAGCGGGAGGAACATTCAGTACTTC. Translation: CASSSGASGRNIQYF.

The CDR3 protein is CASSLTYRTDTQYF. The CDR3 nucleotides are TGTGCCAGCAGCTTGACATATCGGACAGATACGCAGTATTTT. This chain links TRBV7-2 with TRBJ2-3; D not resolved. The CDR3 contains 14 residues. Trimming took 3 bases from V and 3 from J, leaving 10 bases between them. Per the germline V gene, CDR1 is SGHTA and CDR2 is FQGNSA.

The chain uses TRBV20-1 and TRBJ2-1, with D perhaps TRBD1 (5 bases). Trimming cost V 5 bases and J 8 bases, with 10 bases left between them. The CDR3 runs to 11 residues. Germline CDR1 reads DFQATT; CDR2 reads SNEGSKA (reference sequence). Here the CDR3 reads CSAVLGHEQFF. The CDR3 DNA is TGCAGTGCTGTCCTGGGGCATGAGCAGTTCTTC.

J is TRBJ2-5 and V is TRBV6-1; 7 nucleotides agree with TRBD1. The germline V gene encodes CDR1 MNHNS and CDR2 SASEGT. CDR3 size: 14 residues. With V trimmed by 7 bases and J by 4 bases, 9 bases remained unmatched. CDR3 DNA: TGTGCCAGCATGAATCCGCGGACAGGAGAGACCCAGTACTTC. It is translated as CASMNPRTGETQYF.

This sequence joins TRBV28 and TRBJ1-4; 8 bases match TRBD1. This CDR3 is built from 16 residues. V shed 4 bases and J 8 bases; nucleotides not matched to a gene: 12. Looked up from germline, CDR1 is MDHEN and CDR2 is SYDVKM. The CDR3 is CASSSPAGGFGEKLFF. CDR3 nucleotide sequence: TGTGCCAGCAGTTCCCCGGCAGGGGGCTTTGGGGAAAAACTGTTTTTT.

This sequence joins TRBV5-1 and TRBJ2-1, with TRBD1 matching over 9 bases. Per germline, CDR1 SGHRS and CDR2 YFSETQ. This CDR3 region has 16 residues. J gave up 2 bases and V 1 base, and 4 bases lay outside the gene matches. CDR3 amino acids: CASSLSTGGPYNEQFF. CDR3 nucleotide sequence: TGCGCCAGCAGCTTGTCGACAGGGGGGCCCTACAATGAGCAGTTCTTC.

The chain has TRBV10-3 and TRBJ2-1; 8 bases match TRBD2. The CDR3 loop spans 17 amino acids. The V segment lost 6 bases and the J segment 7 bases; nucleotides outside the gene matches: 17. Germline V gene sequence: CDR1 ENHRY, CDR2 SYGVKD. The CDR3 protein is CAISQYSGTRSQNEQFF. In DNA, the CDR3 is TGTGCCATCAGCCAGTATTCCGGGACTAGGTCTCAGAATGAGCAGTTCTTC.

The CDR3 bases are TGCGCCAGCGGACCGCGAGGGACTAGCGGGAGGCCAGATACGCAGTATTTT. Translating it yields CASGPRGTSGRPDTQYF. This chain uses TRBV5-1 with TRBJ2-3; 15 nucleotides align to TRBD2. The length of the CDR3 is 17 residues. Germline-derived CDR1 and CDR2 are SGHRS and YFSETQ. Unmatched junction bases numbered 10, after V lost 7 bases and J lost 4 bases.

The chain employs TRBV19 and TRBJ2-2; D is perhaps TRBD1 (5 bases). The CDR3 is 15 residues long. Trimming left V 6 bases short and J 4 bases short, with 15 bases between. Germline V CDR1 and CDR2: LNHDA, SQIVND (reference sequence). Here the CDR3 DNA reads TGTGCCAGTAGGTCGGGCAGGGAAGCCACCGGGGAGCTGTTTTTT. Translated, it gives CASRSGREATGELFF.

This sequence joins TRBV30 and TRBJ1-1; 9 nucleotides align to TRBD1. The germline gives CDR1 GTSNPN, CDR2 SVGIG (reference sequence). This CDR3 has 13 residues. After removal of 0 bases from V and 11 bases from J, the junction contained 7 bases not matched to a gene. The CDR3 loop is CAWSVQQGARAFF. CDR3 nucleotides: TGTGCCTGGAGTGTACAACAGGGGGCGCGGGCTTTCTTT.

This rearrangement joins TRBV19 to TRBJ1-2, with D tentatively TRBD1 (5 bases). V was cut by 3 bases and J by 4 bases, with 12 bases left in between. The CDR3 has 14 amino acids. Germline V gene lookup returns CDR1 LNHDA and CDR2 SQIVND (reference sequence). In DNA form, the CDR3 reads TGTGCCAGTAGTATTCAAGAAGGGGCCTATGGCTACACCTTC. It translates to CASSIQEGAYGYTF.

The chain employs TRBV5-4 and TRBJ2-7; 9 bases agree with TRBD2. Germline values: CDR1 SGHNT, CDR2 YYREEE (reference sequence). CDR3 size: 15 residues. V dropped 0 bases and J dropped 4; count of bases not matched to a gene: 5. The CDR3 nucleotides read TGTGCCAGCAGCTTGGAGGCTAGCGGGAAGTACGAGCAGTACTTC. Protein sequence: CASSLEASGKYEQYF.